The 2 T cell receptor beta chains reported below all come from one sample, sequenced in a study of T cells after yellow fever vaccination. MiXCR, applied by TCRdb to the 5' RACE reads, yields one record per CDR3 protein. The top ten clones hold around 16% of a sample with about 360,000 distinct CDR3 sequences, around 6.4% of them seen once. Sequencing used PBMCs, obtained 5 days after the yellow fever booster vaccination. The receptors derive from a man under 40 who received the YFV17D yellow fever vaccine.

This clonotype has a count of ten or more. The V and J genes are TRBV15 and TRBJ1-1; 9 bases match TRBD1. CDR1 is LNHNV, CDR2 YYDKDF, per germline (reference sequence). This CDR3 comprises 15 residues. With V trimmed by 0 bases and J by 4 bases, 3 bases remained unmatched. CDR3 sequence: CATSREGTGPTEAFF. CDR3 coding DNA: TGTGCCACCAGCAGAGAGGGGACAGGGCCCACTGAAGCTTTCTTT.

This clonotype came up a few times. J is TRBJ2-5 and V is TRBV20-1, with D perhaps matching TRBD1 (6 bases). The CDR3 totals 13 residues. The germline gives CDR1 DFQATT, CDR2 SNEGSKA (reference sequence). V was pared by 6 bases and J by 4 bases, with 15 bases between. CDR3: CSAETQGGETQYF. As DNA, the CDR3 is TGCAGTGCCGAAACTCAAGGGGGAGAGACCCAGTACTTC.